Sequencing of this TCR beta chain was carried out in a study of T cells in Graves' hyperthyroidism and ophthalmopathy. Diagnostic decisions used clinical symptoms, serum thyroxine and TRAb, thyroid ultrasound and orbital computed tomography. About 10 ml of fresh peripheral blood supplied the PBMCs. There were TCR beta CDR3 regions amplified from RNA transcripts. The HTBI primer set drove a first-round RT-PCR of the TCR CDR3. MiXCR was run by TCRdb on the multiplex PCR reads, yielding one entry per CDR3 protein. The table records some 270,000 distinct CDR3 sequences, around 13% of them present only once. The receptor comes from a woman between 35 and 50 years old with Graves' hyperthyroidism. Input material: blood.

The CDR3, as DNA: TGTGCCAGCAGCCAACGCCTAGCGGGAGAGACCCAGTACTTC. Translating it yields CASSQRLAGETQYF. The chain joins TRBV16 to TRBJ2-5; 8 bases map to TRBD2. Germline CDR1 reads KGHSY; CDR2 reads FQNENV. The CDR3 covers 14 residues. With V trimmed by 2 bases and J by 4 bases, 3 bases remained unmatched.